This T cell receptor (beta chain) was identified during a study of molecular identifiers for immune sequencing clone quantification. In the study overall: In the replicates, RNA derived from roughly 20,000 or 100,000 naive CD8 cells was divided into five parts, and four were sequenced.

The CDR3 runs 15 residues. Points on this clonotype: Its antigen is unidentified. At one end the junction does not follow the germline gene, possibly because of a read error.

Both previously described methods and listed TCR primers were employed to make bulk TCR libraries. TCRdb called the PCR reads again in MiXCR, with one record for every CDR3 protein. The data hold about 32,000 distinct CDR3 sequences, with over 15% observed a single time. General study results and limits: The study found clones above 20 RNA copies held over 97% of effector molecules and under 1% in naive cells.

The rearrangement uses TRBV5-3 and TRBJ2-5; 11 bases are a match to TRBD1. TRBV5-3 is designated an ORF whose function remains uncertain. Sequencing was performed on naive CD8+ T cells from blood, with Jurkat cell RNA spiked in. Regarding subset: FACS-sorted CD8+CD4-CCR7+CD45RA+ naive T cells. The source is a human donor in good health. Some libraries in this study had Jurkat cell RNA spiked in. The CDR3 spells CASSLDRGQQVTQYF. CDR3 in DNA: TGTGCCAGCAGCTTGGACAGGGGGCAACAAGTGACCCAGTACTTC.